The 18 T cell receptor beta chains below come from one sample, sequenced in a study of OX40 agonist ivuxolimab in advanced cancers. Data came from immunoSEQ multiplex PCR; TCRdb stores just in-frame clones and leaves some out. Among some 77,000 clones listed, approximately 94% were seen once. The source material was CD4+ or CD8+ T cells sorted from blood, sampled in a trial of the OX40 agonist ivuxolimab. The receptor source for this set is an adult with an advanced solid tumor such as melanoma, head and neck, liver or kidney cancer.

The chain uses TRBV11-3 and TRBJ1-5, with 7 bases aligning to TRBD1. Germline assignment: CDR1 SGHNT and CDR2 YENEEA. J was trimmed by 2 bases and V by 3 bases; bases with no gene match: 7. There are 16 residues in the CDR3. The CDR3 loop is CASSFVPGQCNQPQHF. CDR3 DNA sequence: TGTGCCAGCAGCTTCGTCCCGGGACAGTGCAATCAGCCCCAGCATTTT.

This clone has just a few counts. This chain links TRBV5-1 with TRBJ1-1; 10 bases are shared with TRBD1. V dropped 4 bases and J dropped 3; count of bases not matched to a gene: 6. Germline V gives CDR1 SGHRS, CDR2 YFSETQ. The CDR3 has 15 amino acids. CDR3 nucleotides: TGCGCCAGCAGCGAATCGACAGGGGGCTACACTGAAGCTTTCTTT. Translation: CASSESTGGYTEAFF.

A few counts support this clone. The chain employs TRBV19 and TRBJ1-2; D ambiguous. V was pared by 5 bases and J by 4 bases, with 11 bases between. Germline V lookup: CDR1 LNHDA, CDR2 SQIVND (reference sequence). The CDR3 is 13 amino acids. CDR3 sequence: CASSLRAAYGYTF. Here the CDR3 DNA reads TGTGCCAGTAGTCTCCGGGCCGCCTATGGCTACACCTTC.

The V and J genes are TRBV7-9 and TRBJ2-3; D unresolved. The CDR3 is 13 residues long. The V and J ends lost 1 base and 4 bases respectively, with 6 bases between them. Germline CDR1 reads SEHNR; CDR2 reads FQNEAQ (reference sequence). CDR3 DNA sequence: TGTGCCAGCAGCTTAGGCAGGCCAGATACGCAGTATTTT. Translated, it gives CASSLGRPDTQYF.

The V and J genes are TRBV11-2 and TRBJ2-5, with D possibly being TRBD2 (6 bases). The CDR3 totals 16 residues. Germline V CDR1 and CDR2: SGHAT, FQNNGV. V was pared by 1 base and J by 5 bases, with 17 bases between. CDR3 residues: CASSLVLGGLQETQYF. CDR3 sequence (DNA): TGTGCCAGCAGCTTAGTTTTGGGGGGACTTCAGGAGACCCAGTACTTC.

The V and J genes are TRBV5-1 and TRBJ2-2; 7 nucleotides agree with TRBD1. The CDR3 runs to 13 residues. The V and J ends lost 1 base and 8 bases, in that order; junction bases with no gene match: 2. Germline lookup yields CDR1 SGHRS and CDR2 YFSETQ. CDR3 loop: CASSLQGVGELFF. In nucleotides, the CDR3 is TGCGCCAGCAGCTTGCAGGGGGTAGGGGAGCTGTTTTTT.

This clone was counted a single time. This rearrangement joins TRBV7-3 to TRBJ2-3; D is perhaps TRBD2 (6 bases). CDR1 is SGHTA, CDR2 FQGTGA, per germline. This CDR3 spans 14 amino acids. V lost 5 bases, J lost 6 bases, and 15 bases lay in between. DNA for the CDR3: TGTGCCAGCAGCACCAGTGGAGGGTTTGATACGCAGTATTTT. Its translation is CASSTSGGFDTQYF.

The J gene is TRBJ2-2, the V gene TRBV6-5; D gene uncertain. The CDR3 is 16 residues long. The germline V gene encodes CDR1 MNHEY and CDR2 SVGAGI. V lost 0 bases and J lost 2, with 10 bases in between. DNA of the CDR3: TGTGCCAGCAGTTACTCCCCGAATCGAAACACCGGGGAGCTGTTTTTT. It is translated as CASSYSPNRNTGELFF.

This clone was counted a single time. The rearrangement uses TRBV7-8 and TRBJ2-7; no clear D. Germline loops: CDR1 SGHVS, CDR2 FQNEAQ. CDR3 length: 11 amino acids. V lost 5 bases to trimming and J lost 7 bases, with 9 bases between them. CDR3 bases: TGTGCCAGCAGCAGAAATGGGGAGCAGTACTTC. Encoded protein: CASSRNGEQYF.

Only a few counts were recorded for this clone. The chain couples TRBV15 to TRBJ2-4, with D perhaps TRBD1 or TRBD2 (6 bases each). The CDR3 contains 14 residues. Trimming shortened V by 6 bases and J by 1 base, and 10 bases separated the two germline ends. Germline values: CDR1 LNHNV, CDR2 YYDKDF (reference sequence). CDR3 residues: CATRIGGAKNIQYF. The CDR3, as DNA: TGTGCCACCAGGATAGGGGGGGCCAAAAACATTCAGTACTTC.

This clone was detected only a few times. The chain links TRBV7-2 to TRBJ1-5; a weak D match, TRBD1 (6 bases). The CDR3 consists of 15 residues. CDR1 and CDR2 from the germline V gene are SGHTA and FQGNSA. With 1 base removed from V and 6 bases from J, the gap between germline ends came to 13 bases. The CDR3 protein is CASSLVGGAIQPQHF. The CDR3 bases are TGTGCCAGCAGCTTAGTTGGGGGCGCCATTCAGCCCCAGCATTTT. The whole variable domain, remainder taken from reference TRBV7-2 and TRBJ1-5, is GAGVSQSPSNKVTEKGKDVELRCDPISGHTALYWYRQSLGQGLEFLIYFQGNSAPDKSGLPSDRFSAERTGGSVSTLTIQRTQQEDSAVYLCASSLVGGAIQPQHFGDGTRLSIL.

The chain combines TRBV6-5 with TRBJ1-1; the D is unclear. Trimming took off 6 bases at V and 1 base at J, with 12 bases between the two ends. The CDR3 is 14 residues long. Germline V CDR1 and CDR2: MNHEY, SVGAGI. This chain's CDR3 is CASRAHLGNTEAFF. The CDR3 DNA follows: TGTGCCAGCAGGGCACACCTGGGGAACACTGAAGCTTTCTTT.

This rearrangement joins TRBV18 to TRBJ1-3; D gene unclear. The CDR3 runs 16 residues. Germline V gene data show CDR1 as KGHSH and CDR2 as LQKENI. V lost 3 bases and J 0 bases, leaving 12 bases between the germline ends. For the CDR3, the DNA is TGTGCCAGCTCACCGCAGGACGGAAACTCTGGAAACACCATATATTTT. Amino acids: CASSPQDGNSGNTIYF.

The chain carries TRBV11-2 and TRBJ2-5, with a tentative D call TRBD2 (5 bases). CDR3 length: 15 amino acids. Looked up from germline, CDR1 is SGHAT and CDR2 is FQNNGV. With 6 bases removed from V and 4 bases from J, the gap between germline ends came to 18 bases. The CDR3 loop reads CASSLPTARGETQYF. CDR3 DNA sequence: TGTGCCAGCAGTCTACCGACTGCCCGGGGAGAGACCCAGTACTTC.

V usage is TRBV11-2 and J usage is TRBJ2-1, with unresolved D. The CDR3 is made up of 13 amino acids. V lost 4 bases, J lost 13 bases, and 17 bases lay in between. Germline CDR1 and CDR2: SGHAT and FQNNGV. CDR3 region: CASSSPDQRFQFF. CDR3 bases: TGTGCCAGCAGCTCCCCGGACCAACGGTTCCAGTTCTTC.

This chain joins TRBV7-8 and TRBJ2-7; weak D call: TRBD2 (6 bases). Germline-derived CDR1 and CDR2 are SGHVS and FQNEAQ. The CDR3 has 14 amino acids. V gave up 0 bases and J gave up 4 bases, with 10 bases separating them. In DNA form, the CDR3 reads TGTGCCAGCAGCTTAGCGGGAGGACCGTACGAGCAGTACTTC. Protein sequence: CASSLAGGPYEQYF.

The rearrangement joins TRBV7-2 to TRBJ1-5; TRBD1 aligns across 7 bases. This CDR3 is built from 14 residues. The germline CDR1 and CDR2 sequences are SGHTA and FQGNSA. The ends lost 5 bases at V and 2 bases at J; junction bases unmatched: 3. The DNA for the CDR3 is TGTGCCAGCAGCCCTACAGGGGGCAATCAGCCCCAGCATTTT. Its protein product is CASSPTGGNQPQHF.

This rearrangement joins TRBV6-1 to TRBJ1-5; D uncertain. Germline V gene sequence: CDR1 MNHNS, CDR2 SASEGT. The CDR3 runs to 15 residues. The V gene lost 4 bases and the J gene lost 0 bases, with 10 bases spanning the gap. The CDR3 spells CASSGNSYSNQPQHF. The CDR3 DNA reads as TGTGCCAGCAGTGGGAACAGTTATAGCAATCAGCCCCAGCATTTT.